Each of the 4 T cell receptor beta chains below was sequenced from the same sample in a study of shared T cell receptors in the human thymus. Using immunoSEQ multiplex PCR, the repertoire was profiled, and TCRdb retains in-frame clones only, with some absent. The table lists hundreds of thousands of clones, about 89% of them singletons. The data were also submitted as part of a second study, on human thymus T cells.

What was sequenced was thymocytes. All receptors come from a boy in the first two years of life with a congenital heart defect.

The count of this clone is one. V usage is TRBV28 and J usage is TRBJ1-5, with 7 bases that match TRBD1. Germline values: CDR1 MDHEN, CDR2 SYDVKM. Trimming cost V 5 bases and J 7 bases; bases outside gene matches: 14. The CDR3 is 16 amino acids. The CDR3 reads CASSVGQRGGEQPQHF. Here the CDR3 DNA reads TGTGCCAGCAGTGTGGGACAGAGAGGTGGAGAACAGCCCCAGCATTTT.

CDR3 in amino acids: CASSESYRVRAWEPQHF. The CDR3 nucleotides read TGTGCCAGCAGTGAATCGTATAGAGTCAGGGCCTGGGAGCCCCAGCATTTT. The rearrangement links TRBV25-1 to TRBJ1-5, with TRBD1 as a possible D gene (5 bases). V was shortened by 1 base and J by 8 bases, with 21 bases between the two germline ends. In germline, CDR1 is MGHDK, CDR2 SYGVNS. The CDR3 is 17 residues long.

The CDR3 loop is CASSDPGTSGSGDTQYF. The CDR3 coding sequence is TGTGCCAGCAGTGACCCCGGGACTAGCGGGAGTGGGGATACGCAGTATTTT. The chain employs TRBV2 and TRBJ2-3; 14 bases agree with TRBD2. The V gene's germline CDR1 is SNHLY and CDR2 FYNNEI. The CDR3 has 17 residues. V trimming: 3 bases; J trimming: 6 bases; junction bases outside the gene matches: 8.

The J gene is TRBJ1-5, the V gene TRBV28; D call uncertain. The CDR3 is 13 residues long. The V gene's germline CDR1 is MDHEN and CDR2 SYDVKM. V dropped 2 bases and J dropped 5 bases, with 7 bases sitting between them. The CDR3 nucleotides are TGTGCCAGCAGTTTACCCCCTCATCAGCCCCAGCATTTT. This sequence encodes CASSLPPHQPQHF. The full variable domain, with the rest looked up from reference TRBV28 and TRBJ1-5, is DVKVTQSSRYLVKRTGEKVFLECVQDMDHENMFWYRQDPGLGLRLIYFSYDVKMKEKGDIPEGYSVSREKKERFSLILESASTNQTSMYLCASSLPPHQPQHFGDGTRLSIL.